This paragraph covers one T cell receptor beta chain sequence. Its matching antigen is unknown. Only CD45RO-negative cells positively selected for CCR7 counted as naive CD8 cells, so terminally differentiated effector memory CD45RA+ cells were excluded. The data were obtained in a study of shared clonotypes between healthy human individuals. At the level of the study: Contributing individuals were a couple of females and a few males aged 18 to 49. General study results and limits: Larger estimated richness was generally recorded for naive subsets relative to memory subsets.

The method was immunoSEQ multiplex PCR; TCRdb's version includes in-frame clones alone and lacks a portion of them. The sample lists about 2.2 million clones; around 95% were seen once. Sample: naive CD8+ T cells from PBMCs. The sequence derives from a man younger than 30 in good health. Some clones in this sample may be carry-over from other donors' samples.

CDR3 sequence (DNA): TGTGCCAGCAGGCCGGGACAGTCAGACACCGGGGAGCTGTTTTTT. Its protein product is CASRPGQSDTGELFF. The chain joins TRBV27 to TRBJ2-2; 7 nucleotides line up with TRBD1. V lost 6 bases to trimming and J lost 3 bases; unmatched junction nucleotides: 7. Germline V gene lookup returns CDR1 MNHEY and CDR2 SMNVEV (reference sequence). CDR3 length: 15 residues.